The 25 T cell receptor beta chains below all came from one sample that was sequenced in a study of CD8+CD57+ T cells in acquired aplastic anemia. Sequenced patients had shown CD8+CD57+ cell expansion by flow cytometry. Genomic DNA was employed as the template in profiling TCR beta VDJ and CDR3. Each CDR3 protein gets one entry after TCRdb re-called the reads with MiXCR. The table includes around 170,000 distinct CDR3 sequences, around half detected once. The sequenced sample consisted of sorted CD4+, CD8+, or CD8+CD57+ T cells (not recorded which) from PBMCs. The receptors were sampled from a human donor with aplastic anemia.

The chain couples TRBV10-3 to TRBJ2-3; 11 bases agree with TRBD2. The germline CDR1 and CDR2 sequences are ENHRY and SYGVKD. V lost 6 bases and J lost 5; bases outside the gene matches: 10. The CDR3 sequence is 16 residues long. CDR3 DNA sequence: TGTGCCATCAGACCGTACCGTACTAGCGGGAGAGATACGCAGTATTTT. This encodes CAIRPYRTSGRDTQYF.

There are a few counts of this clonotype. This chain uses TRBV12-3 or TRBV12-4 with TRBJ1-1; D is uncertain. Trimming removed 4 bases from V and 1 base from J, with 7 bases in between. The CDR3 is 13 residues long. CDR3 amino acids: CASSSYTNTEAFF. The CDR3 coding sequence is TGTGCCAGCAGTTCCTACACGAACACTGAAGCTTTCTTT.

The genes are TRBV25-1 and TRBJ2-7; TRBD1 agrees at 9 bases. V gave up 4 bases and J gave up 2 bases; unmatched junction bases: 15. Germline assignment: CDR1 MGHDK and CDR2 SYGVNS. The CDR3 totals 18 residues. CDR3: CASSVREIGTGTTYEQYF. CDR3 DNA sequence: TGTGCCAGCAGTGTCCGTGAGATAGGGACAGGGACGACCTACGAGCAGTACTTC.

The chain combines TRBV19 with TRBJ2-3, with 9 bases that match TRBD2. The CDR3 consists of 17 residues. Germline CDR1 is LNHDA and CDR2 is SQIVND (reference sequence). The J segment lost 0 bases and the V segment lost 7 bases, leaving 11 bases of the junction unmatched. The CDR3 nucleotides read TGTGCCAGTAAGGGCCTAGCGGGGCGATCTAGCACAGATACGCAGTATTTT. Protein product: CASKGLAGRSSTDTQYF.

Only a few counts were recorded for this clonotype. This chain joins TRBV19 and TRBJ2-1; 9 nucleotides agree with TRBD2. The germline CDR1 and CDR2 sequences are LNHDA and SQIVND (reference sequence). The CDR3 totals 12 residues. The ends lost 10 bases at V and 6 bases at J; junction bases unmatched: 4. CDR3 in DNA: TGTGCCACGACTAGCGGAATCAATGAGCAGTTCTTC. Translated, it gives CATTSGINEQFF.

The chain links TRBV11-2 to TRBJ2-7; 10 bases fit TRBD1. Germline-derived CDR1 and CDR2 are SGHAT and FQNNGV. This CDR3 is 15 amino acids long. The J segment lost 3 bases and the V segment lost 5 bases, leaving 7 bases of the junction unmatched. CDR3 sequence (DNA): TGTGCCAGCAGCGTAGGGACAGGGGTTTTCTACGAGCAGTACTTC. This codes for CASSVGTGVFYEQYF.

J is TRBJ1-2 and V is TRBV29-1; possible D gene TRBD1, 6 bases. The germline gives CDR1 SQVTM, CDR2 ANQGSEA. Trimming took 5 bases from V and 5 from J, leaving 18 bases between them. The CDR3 runs 14 residues. The CDR3 reads CSVSYSGGEYGYTF. CDR3 DNA sequence: TGCAGCGTTAGTTACTCCGGGGGCGAATATGGCTACACCTTC.

The V gene is TRBV10-2, the J gene TRBJ2-5; 9 bases agree with TRBD2. This CDR3 is 13 amino acids long. The germline CDR1 and CDR2 sequences are WSHSY and SAAADI. With 10 bases clipped from V and 6 bases from J, the junction kept 9 bases outside the gene matches. The CDR3 DNA sequence: TGCGCCACCCAGACTAGCGGTTCTCAGACCCAGTACTTC. It yields the protein CATQTSGSQTQYF.

The chain has TRBV15 and TRBJ2-7; 11 nucleotides match TRBD2. Germline-derived CDR1 and CDR2 are LNHNV and YYDKDF (reference sequence). This CDR3 comprises 18 residues. V gave up 2 bases and J gave up 0 bases; unmatched junction bases: 9. The CDR3 DNA is TGTGCCACCAGCAGATCAGGACTAGCGGGCCTTAGCTCCTACGAGCAGTACTTC. Translating gives CATSRSGLAGLSSYEQYF.

This clonotype was seen at least ten times. The rearrangement joins TRBV20-1 to TRBJ1-5, with D maybe TRBD1 (6 bases). The CDR3 loop spans 14 amino acids. V lost 1 base to trimming and J lost 4 bases, with 11 bases between them. Germline V gene data show CDR1 as DFQATT and CDR2 as SNEGSKA (reference sequence). The CDR3 loop is CSARVGQGNQPQHF. CDR3 nucleotide sequence: TGCAGTGCTAGAGTCGGCCAGGGGAATCAGCCCCAGCATTTT.

This clonotype was detected only a few times. This sequence joins TRBV5-1 and TRBJ2-1, with 7 bases identical to TRBD2. This CDR3 comprises 16 residues. The trim removed 1 base at V and 7 bases at J, leaving 11 bases unmatched. Per the germline V gene, CDR1 is SGHRS and CDR2 is YFSETQ. CDR3 coding DNA: TGCGCCAGCAGCTTGTCGCGGGGGACTACCAAAAATGAGCAGTTCTTC. Its protein is CASSLSRGTTKNEQFF.

The chain is built from TRBV10-1 and TRBJ2-1; D is possibly TRBD1 (6 bases). The CDR3 has 12 residues. V was cut by 7 bases and J by 5 bases, with 9 bases left in between. Germline lookup yields CDR1 WNHNN and CDR2 SYGVQD (reference sequence). This CDR3 reads CASTAGDNEQFF. The CDR3 DNA is TGCGCCAGCACAGCAGGGGACAATGAGCAGTTCTTC.

This clonotype appeared many times. The chain employs TRBV2 and TRBJ1-1, with D unclear. The V and J ends lost 3 bases and 2 bases respectively, with 13 bases between them. The CDR3 is made up of 15 amino acids. CDR1 is SNHLY and CDR2 is FYNNEI in the germline V gene. The CDR3 here is CASSETRSDNTEAFF. The CDR3 region has the DNA TGTGCCAGCAGTGAGACCCGGTCGGATAACACTGAAGCTTTCTTT. The full variable domain, in which reference TRBV2 and TRBJ1-1 provide the parts outside the CDR3, is EPEVTQTPSHQVTQMGQEVILRCVPISNHLYFYWYRQILGQKVEFLVSFYNNEISEKSEIFDDQFSVERPDGSNFTLKIRSTKLEDSAMYFCASSETRSDNTEAFFGQGTRLTVV.

This chain joins TRBV7-2 and TRBJ1-1; 7 nucleotides match TRBD1. Germline CDR1 is SGHTA and CDR2 is FQGNSA. With 7 bases clipped from V and 6 bases from J, the junction kept 5 bases outside the gene matches. The CDR3 spans 12 residues. The CDR3 loop reads CASKLGGAEAFF. CDR3 nucleotides: TGTGCCAGCAAATTAGGGGGCGCTGAAGCTTTCTTT.

For this clonotype: The junction shows a germline mismatch at one end, possibly a read error. This CDR3 is CASRVVDRLTSYEQYF. The CDR3 DNA sequence: TGTGCCAGCAGAGTAGTTGATCGTTTGACTTCCTACGAGCAGTACTTC. The chain uses TRBV9 and TRBJ2-7; D remains unclear. CDR1 SGDLS and CDR2 YYNGEE come from the germline V gene. The CDR3 covers 16 residues.

This clonotype occurred a few times. The chain employs TRBV3-1 and TRBJ1-2, with D tentatively TRBD1 (6 bases). V lost 0 bases, J lost 7 bases, and 18 bases lay in between. CDR1 is LGHDT, CDR2 YNNKEL, per germline (reference sequence). The CDR3 spans 16 residues. The CDR3 region is CASSQDLAGHKVGYTF. The CDR3 DNA follows: TGTGCCAGCAGCCAAGATCTGGCGGGACACAAAGTTGGCTACACCTTC.

The sample holds many counts of this clonotype. The rearrangement uses TRBV19 and TRBJ1-5, with a possible D match to TRBD1 (5 bases). V dropped 6 bases and J dropped 7 bases, with 16 bases sitting between them. The CDR3 has 14 amino acids. Looked up from germline, CDR1 is LNHDA and CDR2 is SQIVND (reference sequence). The CDR3 nucleotides are TGTGCCAGTAGGAGTAGTCAGGGTGACCAGCCCCAGCATTTT. This codes for CASRSSQGDQPQHF.

This clonotype has a count of ten or more. The chain is built from TRBV11-3 and TRBJ2-1; D might be TRBD2 (6 bases). The CDR3 is 14 amino acids. Germline loops: CDR1 SGHNT, CDR2 YENEEA. Trimming removed 6 bases from V and 2 bases from J, with 11 bases in between. The CDR3 DNA reads as TGTGCCAGCAGTGCGGAGGGCACCTACAATGAGCAGTTCTTC. Encoded protein: CASSAEGTYNEQFF.

This clonotype was observed at least ten times. The CDR3 DNA sequence: TGTGCCAGCAACTCGGGCGCCAGCTCTGGAAACACCATATATTTT. Its translation is CASNSGASSGNTIYF. The chain combines TRBV11-3 with TRBJ1-3; D not certain. Germline CDR1 reads SGHNT; CDR2 reads YENEEA. The CDR3 is 15 residues long. The germline V and J ends were trimmed by 7 bases and 0 bases, with 13 bases remaining between them.

This clonotype was detected ten times or more. This chain uses TRBV10-3 with TRBJ1-1; possible D gene TRBD1, 6 bases. There are 13 residues in the CDR3. Trimming took off 10 bases at V and 1 base at J, with 13 bases between the two ends. Germline V gene lookup returns CDR1 ENHRY and CDR2 SYGVKD. The CDR3 region is CASSGGGNTEAFF. In nucleotides, the CDR3 is TGTGCCAGTAGCGGGGGCGGGAACACTGAAGCTTTCTTT.

The chain combines TRBV19 with TRBJ2-2; 8 bases line up with TRBD1. The CDR3 covers 15 residues. V gave up 4 bases and J gave up 9 bases; unmatched junction bases: 10. Germline CDR1 and CDR2: LNHDA and SQIVND (reference sequence). Here the CDR3 DNA reads TGTGCCAGTAGTAGACGAGGACAGGGTCGGTGGGAGCTGTTTTTT. It translates to CASSRRGQGRWELFF.

The genes are TRBV24-1 and TRBJ2-3; 12 bases are a match to TRBD2. Germline assignment: CDR1 KGHDR and CDR2 SFDVKD. J gave up 7 bases and V 9 bases, and 7 bases lay outside the gene matches. The CDR3 is made up of 14 amino acids. The CDR3 region has the DNA TGTGCCACCTTCCGGACTAGCGGGGACTATACGCAGTATTTT. Residues: CATFRTSGDYTQYF.

This clonotype was seen many times. The chain recombines TRBV25-1 with TRBJ2-3; D is unclear. V was cut by 6 bases and J by 4 bases, with 11 bases left in between. The CDR3 covers 13 residues. Per the germline V gene, CDR1 is MGHDK and CDR2 is SYGVNS. This CDR3 is CASSEEIADTQYF. CDR3 in DNA: TGTGCCAGCAGCGAGGAAATTGCAGATACGCAGTATTTT.

This clonotype was detected ten times or more. This chain uses TRBV7-3 with TRBJ1-3; the D is unclear. V dropped 5 bases and J dropped 0 bases, with 14 bases sitting between them. CDR1 is SGHTA, CDR2 FQGTGA, per germline. The CDR3 has 16 amino acids. This chain's CDR3 is CASSLDGRSSGNTIYF. DNA for the CDR3: TGTGCCAGCAGCCTAGACGGACGGAGCTCTGGAAACACCATATATTTT.

About this clonotype itself: At one end, the junction sequence differs from germline, possibly due to a read error. The CDR3 coding sequence is TGTGCCAGCAGCAACAGCCGAATCTCTAGAAACACCATATATTTT. Amino acid sequence: CASSNSRISRNTIYF. The chain combines TRBV5-4 with TRBJ1-3; no definite D call. The CDR3 totals 15 residues. From germline, CDR1 is SGHNT and CDR2 YYREEE (reference sequence). Complete variable domain (other parts from reference TRBV5-4 and TRBJ1-3): ETGVTQSPTHLIKTRGQQVTLRCSSQSGHNTVSWYQQALGQGPQFIFQYYREEENGRGNFPPRFSGLQFPNYSSELNVNALELDDSALYLCASSNSRISRNTIYFGEGSWLTVV.